The rows below give T cell receptor beta chains drawn from one sample of a study of blood T cell repertoires in COVID-19. Sequencing was performed with immunoSEQ multiplex PCR; in TCRdb, only in-frame clones are kept and a portion is missing. Of 190,000 or so clones listed, approximately 80% are singletons. Sequencing used peripheral blood. All receptors derive from a man aged 50-60 years who had recovered from COVID-19. CDR3s include the opening cysteine and the closing phenylalanine or tryptophan. D genes are given only for firm matches. Clone sizes are given selectively: once, few, many, or a class where the clone is expanded.

CASGPTGVETQYF TGTGCCAGCGGCCCGACAGGGGTAGAGACCCAGTACTTC NA TRBJ2-5 TRBV9 TRBD1
CSVVLFGQASTDTQYF TGCAGCGTTGTTCTGTTTGGACAGGCTAGCACAGATACGCAGTATTTT NA TRBJ2-3 TRBV29-1 TRBD1
CRLERTDTQYF TGCAGGTTAGAACGCACAGATACGCAGTATTTT once TRBJ2-3 TRBV20-1 NA
CASSPNRDSPLHF TGTGCCAGCAGTCCCAACAGGGATTCACCCCTCCACTTT NA TRBJ1-6 TRBV6-2/TRBV6-3 NA
CASSSVDRDYEQYF TGTGCCAGCAGTTCCGTAGACAGGGACTACGAGCAGTACTTC NA TRBJ2-7 TRBV6-6 TRBD1
CASSASVETNYEQYF TGTGCCAGCAGCGCCAGCGTGGAGACCAATTACGAGCAGTACTTC many TRBJ2-7 TRBV9 NA
CASSLSGGASTGELFF TGTGCCAGCAGCTTATCAGGGGGAGCCTCCACCGGGGAGCTGTTTTTT NA TRBJ2-2 TRBV7-7 TRBD1
CATSRGQSGHF TGTGCCACCAGCAGAGGACAATCAGGGCATTTT few TRBJ1-5 TRBV15 NA
CASSQGLDVWEQYF TGCGCCAGCAGCCAAGGACTAGATGTCTGGGAGCAGTACTTC NA TRBJ2-7 TRBV4-3 NA
CAWSVPDSPLHF TGTGCCTGGAGTGTTCCCGATTCACCCCTCCACTTT many TRBJ1-6 TRBV30 NA
CASSLSFDRENTEAFF TGTGCCAGCTCACTAAGCTTCGACAGGGAGAACACTGAAGCTTTCTTT NA TRBJ1-1 TRBV18 TRBD1
CSVDLGWIQSEAFF TGCAGCGTTGATCTTGGGTGGATACAGTCTGAAGCTTTCTTT NA TRBJ1-1 TRBV29-1 NA
CASRLSGEHNEQFF TGTGCAAGTCGCTTATCAGGGGAACACAATGAGCAGTTCTTC NA TRBJ2-1 TRBV12-2 NA
CASSVGRGGNNSPLHF TGTGCCAGCAGCGTAGGGAGGGGAGGAAATAATTCACCCCTCCACTTT once TRBJ1-6 TRBV9 NA
CAWSTGPRETQYF TGTGCCTGGAGTACCGGCCCGAGGGAGACCCAGTACTTC NA TRBJ2-5 TRBV30 NA
CASSLAPDTQETQYF TGTGCCAGCAGCTTAGCGCCGGACACCCAAGAGACCCAGTACTTC NA TRBJ2-5 TRBV11-2 NA
CATRGQGRTEAFF TGTGCCACCAGGGGACAGGGAAGAACTGAAGCTTTCTTT NA TRBJ1-1 TRBV5-6 TRBD1
CASSPRTLQGDYGYTF TGTGCCAGCTCACCAAGGACACTACAGGGAGACTATGGCTACACCTTC few TRBJ1-2 TRBV18 NA
CASSQTSGRFNEQFF TGTGCCAGCAGCCAAACTAGCGGGAGGTTTAATGAGCAGTTCTTC NA TRBJ2-1 TRBV3-1/TRBV3-2 TRBD2
CASSPEAAGVGEQYF TGTGCCAGCAGTCCCGAAGCAGCGGGAGTAGGTGAGCAGTACTTC NA TRBJ2-7 TRBV6-6 TRBD2
CASSPSVVVYEQYF TGTGCCAGCAGCCCTTCCGTGGTAGTCTACGAGCAGTACTTC NA TRBJ2-7 TRBV7-9 NA
CASSDSAGEGDTQYF TGTGCCAGCAGTGACTCGGCGGGAGAGGGAGATACGCAGTATTTT NA TRBJ2-3 TRBV6-4 TRBD2
CSVSFSSYNEQFF TGCAGCGTTTCCTTTAGCTCCTACAATGAGCAGTTCTTC NA TRBJ2-1 TRBV29-1 NA
CASNPRGASFQETQYF TGTGCCAGCAACCCCAGGGGCGCCAGCTTCCAAGAGACCCAGTACTTC NA TRBJ2-5 TRBV5-6 NA